The sequence of this TCR beta chain was determined in a study of T-cell reconstitution after alpha-beta-depleted transplantation in children. Unique molecular identifiers were incorporated during preparation of the TCRbeta library. Each CDR3 protein is one row after TCRdb ran MiXCR on the PCR reads. The sample carries some 240,000 distinct CDR3 sequences, approximately 12% recorded once. This clonotype was counted many times. The CDR3 is 13 residues long. V was trimmed by 6 bases and J by 3 bases, leaving 11 bases between them. Germline V gives CDR1 MNHEY, CDR2 SMNVEV (reference sequence). The TCR originated in a human donor who donated a stem cell graft to a child with acute lymphoblastic leukemia. The chain has TRBV27 and TRBJ1-2, with D possibly being TRBD1 (5 bases). The sample consisted of PBMCs from the stem cell graft donor, taken from the stem cell graft. The CDR3 spells CASSVGGHYGYTF. The CDR3 coding sequence is TGTGCCAGCAGCGTCGGGGGACACTATGGCTACACCTTC.